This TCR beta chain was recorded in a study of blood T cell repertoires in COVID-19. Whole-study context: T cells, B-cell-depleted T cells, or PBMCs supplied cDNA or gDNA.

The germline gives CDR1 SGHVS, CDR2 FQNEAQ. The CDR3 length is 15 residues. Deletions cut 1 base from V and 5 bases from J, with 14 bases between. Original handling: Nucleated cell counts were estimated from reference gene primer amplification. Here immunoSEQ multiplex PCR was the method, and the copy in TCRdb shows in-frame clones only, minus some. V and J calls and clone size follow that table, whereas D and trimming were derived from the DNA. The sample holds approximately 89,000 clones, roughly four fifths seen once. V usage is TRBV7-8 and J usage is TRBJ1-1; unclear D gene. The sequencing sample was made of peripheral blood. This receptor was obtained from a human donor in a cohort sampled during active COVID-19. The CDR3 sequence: CASSLEIRGLTEAFF. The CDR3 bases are TGTGCCAGCAGCTTAGAAATTCGGGGTTTGACTGAAGCTTTCTTT.